The next 8 T cell receptor beta chains were all read from a single sample in a study of T cells in localized non-small cell lung cancer. Sequencing used immunoSEQ multiplex PCR; TCRdb keeps in-frame clones, though not all of them. The sample contains thousands of clones, approximately 37% of which appear only once. The material was normal lung tissue next to the tumor, obtained before any cancer treatment. These TCRs come from a woman between 35 and 75 years old with stage I lung adenocarcinoma.

The J gene is TRBJ1-5, the V gene TRBV6-8; 7 nucleotides match TRBD1. This CDR3 contains 14 residues. Losses at the gene ends were 6 bases for V and 3 bases for J; bases not matched to a gene: 5. The germline CDR1 and CDR2 sequences are MNHGY and SAAAGT. As DNA, the CDR3 is TGTGCCAGCAGACCAACAGGGGTCAATCAGCCCCAGCATTTT. Translating it yields CASRPTGVNQPQHF.

The CDR3 sequence: CASSSDGIQGYEQYF. The CDR3, as DNA: TGTGCCAGCAGTTCGGACGGGATTCAGGGCTACGAGCAGTACTTC. The rearrangement joins TRBV28 to TRBJ2-7; D is possibly TRBD1 or TRBD2 (5 bases each). This CDR3 contains 15 residues. Trimming took off 4 bases at V and 3 bases at J, with 16 bases between the two ends. CDR1 is MDHEN, CDR2 SYDVKM, per germline.

This clone has just a few counts. The rearrangement uses TRBV11-3 and TRBJ2-7; D is possibly TRBD2 (6 bases). Germline CDR1 SGHNT, CDR2 YENEEA. The CDR3 contains 14 residues. The V end was cut by 3 bases, the J end by 4 bases, with 13 bases between. The DNA of the CDR3 is TGTGCCAGCAGCTTTAGCGGCTACCTATACGAGCAGTACTTC. This translates into CASSFSGYLYEQYF.

DNA for the CDR3: TGTGCCAGCTCACCAGGCCTAGCGGCCTACAATGAGCAGTTCTTC. Its translation is CASSPGLAAYNEQFF. The chain carries TRBV18 and TRBJ2-1; TRBD2 matches 7 bases. This CDR3 comprises 15 residues. The germline gives CDR1 KGHSH, CDR2 LQKENI. J lost 2 bases, V lost 2 bases, and 3 bases had no gene match.

This clone showed up just a few times. The CDR3 protein is CASSKILREQFF. The DNA of the CDR3 is TGTGCCAGCAGCAAAATTCTCCGCGAGCAGTTCTTC. This sequence joins TRBV28 and TRBJ2-1; D is ambiguous. V lost 6 bases to trimming and J lost 10 bases, with 13 bases between them. The length of the CDR3 is 12 residues. Germline assignment: CDR1 MDHEN and CDR2 SYDVKM.

The chain carries TRBV28 and TRBJ1-5, with 7 nucleotides matching TRBD1. The V and J ends lost 7 bases and 2 bases, in that order; junction bases with no gene match: 11. The CDR3 runs 16 residues. Germline CDR1 and CDR2: MDHEN and SYDVKM. CDR3 residues: CASIPTQGVGNQPQHF. The CDR3 DNA reads as TGTGCCAGCATCCCGACGCAGGGGGTGGGCAATCAGCCCCAGCATTTT.

The rearrangement links TRBV19 to TRBJ2-1; D possibly corresponds to TRBD2 (6 bases). Trimming took off 1 base at V and 15 bases at J, with 19 bases between the two ends. CDR1 is LNHDA and CDR2 is SQIVND in the germline V gene (reference sequence). This CDR3 has 14 residues. In DNA, the CDR3 is TGTGCCAGTAGTATAGCGGGAGTCACCCGCGCCGCGTTCTTC. It yields the protein CASSIAGVTRAAFF.

This clone was observed a few times. The gene calls are TRBV6-8 and TRBJ1-1, with 7 bases matching TRBD1. There are 14 residues in the CDR3. CDR1 is MNHGY, CDR2 SAAAGT, per germline. V lost 6 bases, J lost 1 base, and 5 bases stayed unmatched. CDR3 bases: TGTGCCAGCAGACTGGACAGGACGAACACTGAAGCTTTCTTT. Residues: CASRLDRTNTEAFF.